The subject of this entry is one TCR beta chain. The germline V and J ends were trimmed by 5 bases and 2 bases, with 14 bases remaining between them. This CDR3 has 15 amino acids. Germline CDR1 and CDR2: WNHNN and SYGVQD (reference sequence). Participants' own reports of clinical history determined their cohort assignment. Recovery among Cohort 3 donors was established by two negative PCRs, clearance, or symptom resolution. Assay: immunoSEQ multiplex PCR; the TCRdb copy retains only in-frame clones and omits some. The sample includes approximately 300,000 clones, approximately 90% seen only once; the top ten take less than 11%. These data originate in a study of blood T cell repertoires in COVID-19. Whole-study context: Researchers got acute and convalescent COVID-19 samples from the United States, Italy and Spain.

V usage is TRBV10-1 and J usage is TRBJ2-3; a weak D match, TRBD1 (6 bases). The sequence came from a woman aged 18 to 35 who had recovered from COVID-19. The sequenced sample consisted of PBMCs or T cells enriched from blood (not recorded which). The CDR3 nucleotides are TGCGCCAGCAGTCTCCGGGACACTAACACAGATACGCAGTATTTT. Translating it yields CASSLRDTNTDTQYF.